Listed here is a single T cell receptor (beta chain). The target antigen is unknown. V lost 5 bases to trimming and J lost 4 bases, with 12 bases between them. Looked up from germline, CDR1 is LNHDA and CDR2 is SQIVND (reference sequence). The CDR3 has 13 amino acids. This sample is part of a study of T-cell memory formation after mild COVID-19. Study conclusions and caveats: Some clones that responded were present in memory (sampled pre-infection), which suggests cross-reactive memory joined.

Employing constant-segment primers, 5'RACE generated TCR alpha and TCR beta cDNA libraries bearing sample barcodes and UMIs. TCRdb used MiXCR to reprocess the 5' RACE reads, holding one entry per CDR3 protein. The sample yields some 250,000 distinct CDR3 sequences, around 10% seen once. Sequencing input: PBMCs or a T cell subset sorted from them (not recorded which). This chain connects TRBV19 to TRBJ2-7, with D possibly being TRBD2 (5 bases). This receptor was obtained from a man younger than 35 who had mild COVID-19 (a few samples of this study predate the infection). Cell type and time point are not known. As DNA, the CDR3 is TGTGCCAGTAGTCCCTGGGGAGCGTACGAGCAGTACTTC. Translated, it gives CASSPWGAYEQYF.